The 22 T cell receptor beta chains presented below share a single source sample, sequenced in a study of T cells in women clearing cervical HPV infection. The assay was immunoSEQ multiplex PCR, and TCRdb's table has in-frame clones only and misses some. This repertoire includes roughly 36,000 clones. What was sequenced was blood buffy coat. All receptors derive from a woman between 18 and 75 years old with a cervical HPV16 infection that either progressed to CIN3+ or cleared (not recorded which).

With regard to this clone: Read coverage stops 3 residues before the CDR3 terminus; the germline J gene supplies the remainder. The chain links TRBV7-9 to TRBJ1-2; D unclear. The germline V and J ends were trimmed by 1 base and 6 bases, with 6 bases remaining between them. This CDR3 region has 12 residues. Germline V lookup: CDR1 SEHNR, CDR2 FQNEAQ (reference sequence). The CDR3 bases that were read are TGTGCCAGCAGCTTAGATCTCGATGGC. Translating it yields CASSLDLDG. The whole CDR3 protein is CASSLDLDGYTF. Full variable domain (missing parts from reference TRBV7-9 and TRBJ1-2): DTGVSQNPRHKITKRGQNVTFRCDPISEHNRLYWYRQTLGQGPEFLTYFQNEAQLEKSRLLSDRFSAERPKGSFSTLEIQRTEQGDSAMYLCASSLDLDGYTFGSGTRLTVV.

This clone is classed as medium-sized by frequency. Here the CDR3 reads CASSLASGGDNEQFF. The sequenced CDR3 bases are TGTGCCAGCAGCTTAGCTAGCGGGGGTGACAATGAG. The J gene is TRBJ2-1, the V gene TRBV7-2; 9 nucleotides agree with TRBD2. The read terminates 3 residues before the CDR3 end, so the remaining end is supplied by the germline J gene. The CDR3 has 15 residues. The germline CDR1 and CDR2 sequences are SGHTA and FQGNSA. J lost 5 bases, V lost 0 bases, and 2 bases had no gene match.

Comment on this clone: Read coverage stops 3 residues before the CDR3 terminus; the germline J gene supplies the remainder. J is TRBJ2-2 and V is TRBV5-1; TRBD1 is a possible D gene (6 bases). CDR3 length equals 17 residues. In germline, CDR1 is SGHRS, CDR2 YFSETQ. V was clipped by 0 bases and J by 2 bases, with 14 bases between them. CDR3 loop: CASSLVRDNLNTGELFF. CDR3 DNA (partial): TGCGCCAGCAGCTTGGTGAGGGACAACCTTAACACCGGGGAG.

Worth noting for this clone: The sequence runs out 3 residues before the end of the CDR3; the remainder is reconstructed from the germline J gene. V is TRBV30 and J is TRBJ2-3; D gene unclear. Looked up from germline, CDR1 is GTSNPN and CDR2 is SVGIG (reference sequence). The length of the CDR3 is 13 residues. The DNA read from the CDR3 is TGTGCCTGGAGCGCCTTGGCGGAAGAGACG. It is translated as CAWSALAEET. The complete CDR3 reads CAWSALAEETQYF.

On this clone itself: The read ends 3 residues before the CDR3 terminus; that terminus is restored from the germline J gene. The genes are TRBV7-9 and TRBJ2-1; 10 bases agree with TRBD2. The CDR3 length is 15 residues. From germline, CDR1 is SEHNR and CDR2 FQNEAQ (reference sequence). The ends lost 1 base at V and 7 bases at J; junction bases unmatched: 4. The chain's CDR3 is CASSLELAGSNEQFF. CDR3 DNA, as far as it was read: TGTGCCAGCAGCTTAGAACTAGCGGGATCGAATGAG.

In regard to this clone: The observed sequence ends 3 residues before the CDR3 terminus, with the missing tail filled in from the germline J gene. The chain couples TRBV19 to TRBJ1-2; D ambiguous. CDR3 size: 16 residues. CDR1 LNHDA and CDR2 SQIVND come from the germline V gene (reference sequence). CDR3 DNA, as far as it was read: TGTGCCAGTAGTACGCCAGGACTAGATACCTACAATGAC. This translates into CASSTPGLDTYND. The entire CDR3 protein reads CASSTPGLDTYNDYTF.

Points on this clone: The CDR3 end is not reached by the read, which stops 3 residues before it; the germline J gene fills it in. This sequence joins TRBV19 and TRBJ2-1; 9 positions agree with TRBD2. Losses at the gene ends were 6 bases for V and 8 bases for J; bases not matched to a gene: 11. Germline V gene sequence: CDR1 LNHDA, CDR2 SQIVND (reference sequence). The CDR3 covers 15 residues. The CDR3 reads CASSPRASGKYEQFF. The part of the CDR3 DNA that was read is TGTGCCAGTAGCCCGAGGGCTAGCGGGAAGTATGAG.

With respect to this clone: The read falls 3 residues short of the CDR3 end, and the missing part is taken from the germline J gene. This chain joins TRBV18 and TRBJ1-5; the D gene is possibly TRBD1 (6 bases). Germline-derived CDR1 and CDR2 are KGHSH and LQKENI. V was trimmed by 6 bases and J by 4 bases, leaving 10 bases between them. The CDR3 has 13 residues. The CDR3 DNA, read in part, is TGTGCCAGCTCGCAGGGGAGGAATCAGCCC. Translating it yields CASSQGRNQP. The whole CDR3 protein is CASSQGRNQPQHF.

To note about this clone: The sequence runs out 3 residues before the end of the CDR3; the remainder is reconstructed from the germline J gene. The chain is built from TRBV20-1 and TRBJ2-7, with D possibly being TRBD2 (6 bases). The germline gives CDR1 DFQATT, CDR2 SNEGSKA (reference sequence). The CDR3 length is 14 residues. The V and J ends lost 4 bases and 3 bases respectively, with 16 bases between them. The CDR3 sequence: CSAIRKGGIYEQYF. The covered CDR3 bases are TGCAGTGCTATTCGTAAAGGCGGGATCTACGAG.

About this clone itself: The read stops 3 residues short of the end of the CDR3; the missing end is completed from the germline J gene. The gene calls are TRBV20-1 and TRBJ2-7; 9 nucleotides agree with TRBD2. This CDR3 is 15 amino acids long. CDR1 is DFQATT, CDR2 SNEGSKA, per germline (reference sequence). V trimming: 2 bases; J trimming: 1 base; junction bases outside the gene matches: 6. Here the CDR3 reads CSARYTSGQSYEQYF. CDR3 bases read: TGCAGTGCTAGATATACTAGCGGGCAGTCCTACGAG.

Notes on this clone: The observed sequence ends 3 residues before the CDR3 terminus, with the missing tail filled in from the germline J gene. The rearrangement links TRBV7-3 to TRBJ2-2, with TRBD2 matching over 7 bases. Germline CDR1 SGHTA, CDR2 FQGTGA. CDR3 length: 15 residues. V was clipped by 5 bases and J by 6 bases; unmatched bases: 9. CDR3 residues: CASSTSGIEAGELFF. CDR3 DNA (partial): TGTGCCAGCAGCACCAGCGGGATAGAAGCCGGGGAG.

The DNA read from the CDR3 is TGTGCCAGTAGTATGCCCTCCGGGGCAGGGGGTCAGCCC. Translation gives CASSMPSGAGGQP. The entire CDR3 protein reads CASSMPSGAGGQPQHF. J is TRBJ1-5 and V is TRBV19; TRBD1 agrees at 7 bases. The read terminates 3 residues before the CDR3 end, so the remaining end is supplied by the germline J gene. Germline lookup yields CDR1 LNHDA and CDR2 SQIVND (reference sequence). This CDR3 has 16 residues. J lost 6 bases, V lost 3 bases, and 11 bases had no gene match.

With respect to this clone: From the germline J gene comes the end of the CDR3, since the read stops 3 residues before it. This chain connects TRBV14 to TRBJ2-2; perhaps D is TRBD1 or TRBD2 (5 bases each). In germline, CDR1 is SGHDN, CDR2 FVKESK. The CDR3 length is 13 residues. The CDR3 loop is CASSRGVLGWLFF. The CDR3 bases that were read are TGTGCCAGCAGCCGAGGGGTTTTGGGATGG.

Note on this clone: The read ends 3 residues early relative to the CDR3; the germline J gene fills the gap. J is TRBJ2-3 and V is TRBV12-3 or TRBV12-4; 7 bases line up with TRBD2. With V trimmed by 6 bases and J by 0 bases, 6 bases remained unmatched. CDR3 length equals 15 residues. CDR3 amino acids: CASSQLASSTDTQYF. CDR3 DNA (partial): TGTGCCAGCAGCCAACTAGCGTCTAGCACAGATACG.

A word on this clone: The read ends 3 residues early relative to the CDR3; the germline J gene fills the gap. V and J are TRBV24-1 and TRBJ2-7; perhaps TRBD1 as D (5 bases). Germline values: CDR1 KGHDR, CDR2 SFDVKD. The CDR3 covers 14 residues. Trimming left V 0 bases short and J 2 bases short, with 7 bases between. The CDR3 bases that were read are TGTGCCACCAGTGATTTGGACAGCCCCTACGAG. It is translated as CATSDLDSPYE. The whole CDR3 protein is CATSDLDSPYEQYF.

As to this clone: The read ends 3 residues before the CDR3 terminus; that terminus is restored from the germline J gene. The chain links TRBV5-8 to TRBJ2-4; 8 positions match TRBD1. The V gene's germline CDR1 is SGHTS and CDR2 YDEGEE. Losses at the gene ends were 5 bases for V and 1 base for J; bases not matched to a gene: 5. This CDR3 spans 15 amino acids. CDR3 protein: CASRTGAGAKNIQYF. CDR3 DNA (partial): TGTGCCAGCAGGACAGGGGCGGGGGCCAAAAACATT.

Note on this clone: The CDR3 end lies 3 residues beyond the end of the read and is filled in from the germline J gene. V is TRBV20-1 and J is TRBJ1-4, with 8 bases that match TRBD1. Germline CDR1 and CDR2: DFQATT and SNEGSKA (reference sequence). V was clipped by 6 bases and J by 9 bases; unmatched bases: 6. The CDR3 runs 12 residues. CDR3 DNA (partial): TGCAGTGCAGGACAGGGAGTTAAAAAA. As protein: CSAGQGVKK. The whole CDR3 reads CSAGQGVKKLFF.

A remark on this clone: The read gets to within 3 residues of the CDR3 end, and the germline J gene fills in the rest. V gene TRBV7-6 combines with J gene TRBJ2-3; D is ambiguous. Looked up from germline, CDR1 is SGHVS and CDR2 is FNYEAQ. Trimming left V 5 bases short and J 8 bases short, with 8 bases between. The CDR3 has 11 amino acids. Incomplete CDR3 DNA: TGTGCCAGCAGCCAAACGGGTACG. As protein: CASSQTGT. The whole CDR3 sequence is CASSQTGTQYF.

CDR3 DNA, as far as it was read: TGTGCCAGTAGTATAACACAGTCGCTTGAC. Protein product: CASSITQSLD. The entire CDR3 is CASSITQSLDYTF. The chain links TRBV19 to TRBJ1-2; D gene unclear. The CDR3 end is not reached by the read, which stops 3 residues before it; the germline J gene fills it in. CDR1 and CDR2 (germline): LNHDA, SQIVND (reference sequence). The CDR3 length is 13 residues.

Of note for this clone: The read ends 3 residues before the CDR3 terminus; that terminus is restored from the germline J gene. The chain combines TRBV19 with TRBJ2-3; D is perhaps TRBD1 (6 bases). Looked up from germline, CDR1 is LNHDA and CDR2 is SQIVND (reference sequence). The CDR3 runs 14 residues. Between the trimmed V and J ends, which lost 4 bases and 0 bases, there was a span of 8 bases. The sequenced part of the CDR3 DNA is TGTGCCAGTAGTACCAGGGGTAGCACAGATACG. This encodes CASSTRGSTDT. The entire CDR3 protein reads CASSTRGSTDTQYF.

A remark on this clone: With the read ending 3 residues before the CDR3 end, the germline J gene is used to fill in that end. V usage is TRBV29-1 and J usage is TRBJ2-2, with D tentatively TRBD1 (5 bases). This CDR3 has 12 amino acids. Per the germline V gene, CDR1 is SQVTM and CDR2 is ANQGSEA. The CDR3 sequence is CSVSAGANVLFF. CDR3 bases read: TGCAGCGTGTCAGCTGGGGCCAACGTG.

In the case of this clone: The CDR3 end lies 3 residues beyond the end of the read and is filled in from the germline J gene. V and J are TRBV12-3 or TRBV12-4 and TRBJ2-2; possibly TRBD1 for D (6 bases). There are 14 residues in the CDR3. V was pared by 7 bases and J by 5 bases, with 14 bases between. The sequenced CDR3 bases are TGTGCCAGCACCCCCCCGGACAGTACCGGGGAG. The encoded protein is CASTPPDSTGE. In full, the CDR3 reads CASTPPDSTGELFF.